This entry lists 31 T cell receptor beta chains sequenced from one sample in a study of beta chain features in type 1 diabetes. Reverse transcribing all isolated RNA meant expressed TCRB transcripts were sequenced. The repertoire was sequenced with immunoSEQ multiplex PCR; TCRdb's copy has only in-frame clones and lacks some. The sample holds just over 450,000 clones; approximately 28% are singletons and the top ten take about 0.06%. The sequenced material came from naive CD4+ T cells from blood. All receptors derive from a man aged 18 to 35 in good health.

The chain is built from TRBV29-1 and TRBJ2-1, with D perhaps TRBD2 (5 bases). Per the germline V gene, CDR1 is SQVTM and CDR2 is ANQGSEA. V was cut by 4 bases and J by 0 bases, with 10 bases left in between. The CDR3 totals 14 residues. CDR3 coding DNA: TGCAGCGTTGTATGGGAGAGCTCCTACAATGAGCAGTTCTTC. Translated: CSVVWESSYNEQFF.

The J gene is TRBJ2-5, the V gene TRBV30; 10 bases are shared with TRBD2. This CDR3 has 15 amino acids. Germline V gene sequence: CDR1 GTSNPN, CDR2 SVGIG (reference sequence). V was clipped by 0 bases and J by 1 base; unmatched bases: 2. The CDR3 is CAWSVLAGIQETQYF. CDR3 nucleotides: TGTGCCTGGAGTGTACTAGCGGGGATCCAAGAGACCCAGTACTTC.

This clone was seen a few times. This chain connects TRBV7-2 to TRBJ2-2; possible D gene TRBD1, 6 bases. The CDR3 runs to 16 residues. Germline lookup yields CDR1 SGHTA and CDR2 FQGNSA. V was trimmed by 5 bases and J by 2 bases, leaving 15 bases between them. This CDR3 reads CASSTHGQSNTGELFF. The CDR3 DNA is TGTGCCAGCAGCACACACGGACAGAGTAACACCGGGGAGCTGTTTTTT.

This chain uses TRBV2 with TRBJ1-1; 8 nucleotides match TRBD1. Per germline, CDR1 SNHLY and CDR2 FYNNEI. Trimming removed 6 bases from V and 1 base from J; junction bases left unmatched: 4. This CDR3 has 14 amino acids. In nucleotides, the CDR3 is TGTGCCAGCAGGAACCAGGGGGCGAACACTGAAGCTTTCTTT. It encodes CASRNQGANTEAFF.

V gene TRBV30 combines with J gene TRBJ2-2; 12 nucleotides align to TRBD2. The ends lost 0 bases at V and 1 base at J; junction bases unmatched: 0. The V gene's germline CDR1 is GTSNPN and CDR2 SVGIG (reference sequence). This CDR3 has 16 residues. For the CDR3, the DNA is TGTGCCTGGAGTGTACTAGCGGGAGGGAACACCGGGGAGCTGTTTTTT. This translates into CAWSVLAGGNTGELFF.

In this sample, this clone turned up a few times. The V and J genes are TRBV15 and TRBJ2-5; D is possibly TRBD2 (6 bases). The germline V gene has CDR1 LNHNV and CDR2 YYDKDF (reference sequence). Trimming removed 8 bases at V and 5 bases at J, with 12 bases between. The CDR3 covers 12 residues. CDR3 DNA: TGTGCCACCGCGGGGTCTTATGAGACCCAGTACTTC. It translates to CATAGSYETQYF.

The chain uses TRBV6-5 and TRBJ1-2; D call uncertain. Germline V CDR1 and CDR2: MNHEY, SVGAGI. The CDR3 has 13 amino acids. Trimming shortened V by 6 bases and J by 4 bases, and 12 bases separated the two germline ends. CDR3 nucleotides: TGTGCCAGCAGGGATCAGGCTTTCTATGGCTACACCTTC. Its protein product is CASRDQAFYGYTF.

The J gene is TRBJ2-4, the V gene TRBV29-1, with TRBD2 matching 11 bases. Germline CDR1 and CDR2: SQVTM and ANQGSEA. J was trimmed by 5 bases and V by 7 bases; bases with no gene match: 7. The CDR3 loop spans 14 amino acids. The CDR3 spells CSAEDSGGENIQYF. The CDR3 DNA reads as TGCAGCGCCGAGGATAGCGGGGGGGAAAACATTCAGTACTTC.

This chain joins TRBV28 and TRBJ2-3; D possibly corresponds to TRBD2 (5 bases). V lost 8 bases to trimming and J lost 0 bases, with 15 bases between them. The CDR3 runs to 15 residues. Germline V CDR1 and CDR2: MDHEN, SYDVKM. The CDR3 coding sequence is TGTGCCAGCTCCCCAGGAGGAGCTAGCACAGATACGCAGTATTTT. Translation gives CASSPGGASTDTQYF.

The J gene is TRBJ2-5, the V gene TRBV12-5; D is undetermined. Trimming cost V 10 bases and J 1 base, with 13 bases left between them. CDR3 length: 13 residues. From germline, CDR1 is LGHNT and CDR2 FRNRAP. For the CDR3, the DNA is TGTGCTACGACCCTGTGGGCCCAAGAGACCCAGTACTTC. Amino acids: CATTLWAQETQYF.

This clone occurred a few times. This rearrangement joins TRBV30 to TRBJ2-4; D not certain. Looked up from germline, CDR1 is GTSNPN and CDR2 is SVGIG (reference sequence). V gave up 2 bases and J gave up 1 base, with 15 bases separating them. This CDR3 spans 16 amino acids. This chain's CDR3 is CAWSNPTPDAKNIQYF. The CDR3 region has the DNA TGTGCCTGGAGTAATCCCACTCCCGACGCCAAAAACATTCAGTACTTC.

Notes on this clone: The sample carries other DNA sequences with the same CDR3. This chain connects TRBV9 to TRBJ1-2; D is possibly TRBD1 (5 bases). This CDR3 region has 14 residues. The germline V and J ends were trimmed by 0 bases and 2 bases, with 8 bases remaining between them. Looked up from germline, CDR1 is SGDLS and CDR2 is YYNGEE. This CDR3 reads CASSVEGLNYGYTF. The DNA for the CDR3 is TGTGCCAGCAGCGTAGAGGGACTAAACTATGGCTACACCTTC. The whole variable domain, filled in from reference TRBV9 and TRBJ1-2, reads DSGVTQTPKHLITATGQRVTLRCSPRSGDLSVYWYQQSLDQGLQFLIQYYNGEERAKGNILERFSAQQFPDLHSELNLSSLELGDSALYFCASSVEGLNYGYTFGSGTRLTVV.

The genes are TRBV29-1 and TRBJ1-2; 7 bases are shared with TRBD1. CDR1 is SQVTM and CDR2 is ANQGSEA in the germline V gene. The CDR3 extends over 11 amino acids. V lost 7 bases and J lost 4; bases outside the gene matches: 3. The CDR3 loop is CSATGSYGYTF. The CDR3 DNA reads TGCAGCGCGACAGGGAGCTATGGCTACACCTTC.

The V and J genes are TRBV7-2 and TRBJ1-1, with unresolved D. The germline gives CDR1 SGHTA, CDR2 FQGNSA. The CDR3 loop spans 14 amino acids. Between the trimmed V and J ends, which lost 5 bases and 0 bases, there was a span of 10 bases. CDR3 sequence (DNA): TGTGCCAGCAGCCTATTTGCCCTGAACACTGAAGCTTTCTTT. Translated, it gives CASSLFALNTEAFF.

The V and J genes are TRBV5-4 and TRBJ2-5, with TRBD2 identical over 12 bases. The V and J ends lost 3 bases and 5 bases, in that order; junction bases with no gene match: 5. The CDR3 has 15 residues. Germline loops: CDR1 SGHNT, CDR2 YYREEE (reference sequence). The CDR3 loop is CASSSSGRAWETQYF. The DNA for the CDR3 is TGTGCCAGCAGCTCTAGCGGGAGGGCCTGGGAGACCCAGTACTTC.

This clone showed up just a few times. J is TRBJ1-1 and V is TRBV7-9; D not certain. V dropped 5 bases and J dropped 2 bases, with 9 bases sitting between them. This CDR3 is built from 13 residues. Germline V gene lookup returns CDR1 SEHNR and CDR2 FQNEAQ (reference sequence). For the CDR3, the DNA is TGTGCCAGCAGCCCACCAGGAAACACTGAAGCTTTCTTT. The encoded protein is CASSPPGNTEAFF.

This clone was picked up a small number of times. The chain joins TRBV4-2 to TRBJ1-4; 12 bases agree with TRBD1. CDR3 length equals 15 residues. V was clipped by 3 bases and J by 7 bases; unmatched bases: 3. From germline, CDR1 is LGHNA and CDR2 YNFKEQ. DNA of the CDR3: TGTGCCAGCAGCCAGAGGGACAGGGGGCCTGAAAAACTGTTTTTT. Protein: CASSQRDRGPEKLFF.

The CDR3 DNA reads as TGTGCCAGCAGCACCGGGACTGTTGGCCAAGAGACCCAGTACTTC. This sequence encodes CASSTGTVGQETQYF. The V and J genes are TRBV7-2 and TRBJ2-5; maybe TRBD2 (6 bases). This CDR3 comprises 15 residues. Trimming removed 5 bases from V and 1 base from J, with 14 bases in between. The germline CDR1 and CDR2 sequences are SGHTA and FQGNSA.

This clone came up a few times. The chain employs TRBV7-9 and TRBJ2-3; D gene uncertain. Germline V gene lookup returns CDR1 SEHNR and CDR2 FQNEAQ (reference sequence). The germline V and J ends were trimmed by 1 base and 0 bases, with 8 bases remaining between them. The CDR3 runs to 15 residues. Written as DNA, the CDR3 is TGTGCCAGCAGCTTAGAGGGCGTGAGCACAGATACGCAGTATTTT. Translation: CASSLEGVSTDTQYF.

This clone was seen more than once but under ten times. The chain is built from TRBV6-5 and TRBJ2-7, with 11 bases aligning to TRBD2. Germline loops: CDR1 MNHEY, CDR2 SVGAGI. V lost 6 bases and J lost 7; bases outside the gene matches: 11. The length of the CDR3 is 15 residues. The CDR3 coding sequence is TGTGCCAGCAGCCTCACATTAGCGGGAGGGAAGGAGCAGTACTTC. Translated, it gives CASSLTLAGGKEQYF.

The chain is built from TRBV9 and TRBJ1-1; possible D gene TRBD1, 5 bases. The germline V gene encodes CDR1 SGDLS and CDR2 YYNGEE. The CDR3 totals 15 residues. The ends were cut back, 0 bases at V and 0 bases at J, with 9 bases in the middle. The chain's CDR3 is CASSVEPGMNTEAFF. The CDR3 DNA sequence: TGTGCCAGCAGCGTAGAACCAGGGATGAACACTGAAGCTTTCTTT.

The genes are TRBV7-9 and TRBJ2-7; TRBD2 aligns across 8 bases. Germline values: CDR1 SEHNR, CDR2 FQNEAQ (reference sequence). This CDR3 has 14 amino acids. Trimming cost V 5 bases and J 3 bases; bases outside gene matches: 6. The CDR3 region is CASSTTSGSYEQYF. The CDR3 bases are TGTGCCAGCAGCACTACTAGCGGAAGCTACGAGCAGTACTTC.

This clone came up a few times. The chain recombines TRBV29-1 with TRBJ2-1, with TRBD2 matching 11 bases. The CDR3 length is 15 residues. The germline V gene encodes CDR1 SQVTM and CDR2 ANQGSEA. Trimming removed 7 bases from V and 10 bases from J; junction bases left unmatched: 15. As DNA, the CDR3 is TGCAGCGCCCGGCTAGCGGGGGGAGTAGAGCGGGAGCAGTTCTTC. Translated, it gives CSARLAGGVEREQFF.

The V call is TRBV7-9, the J call TRBJ2-1, with 7 nucleotides matching TRBD1. CDR3 length: 17 residues. Germline V CDR1 and CDR2: SEHNR, FQNEAQ (reference sequence). V shed 2 bases and J 1 base; nucleotides not matched to a gene: 8. The DNA for the CDR3 is TGTGCCAGCAGCTTACCCGGGACAGACCCTTCCTACAATGAGCAGTTCTTC. This encodes CASSLPGTDPSYNEQFF.

This chain connects TRBV7-9 to TRBJ2-2; 7 nucleotides line up with TRBD2. The length of the CDR3 is 16 residues. Trimming at V came to 4 bases and at J to 5 bases, leaving 10 bases not matched to a gene. CDR1 SEHNR and CDR2 FQNEAQ come from the germline V gene (reference sequence). In nucleotides, the CDR3 is TGTGCCAGCAGCTCACGTCGGGACTACGTAACCGGGGAGCTGTTTTTT. Translating gives CASSSRRDYVTGELFF.

There are a few counts of this clone. This rearrangement joins TRBV30 to TRBJ1-1; D is undetermined. The germline CDR1 and CDR2 sequences are GTSNPN and SVGIG (reference sequence). Trimming removed 2 bases from V and 0 bases from J, with 10 bases in between. The CDR3 runs 14 residues. The CDR3 sequence: CAWSHTTMNTEAFF. The CDR3 nucleotides read TGTGCCTGGAGTCATACAACAATGAACACTGAAGCTTTCTTT. The whole variable domain, remainder taken from reference TRBV30 and TRBJ1-1, is SQTIHQWPATLVQPVGSPLSLECTVEGTSNPNLYWYRQAAGRGLQLLFYSVGIGQISSEVPQNLSASRPQDRQFILSSKKLLLSDSGFYLCAWSHTTMNTEAFFGQGTRLTVV.

In this sample, this clone turned up a few times. The V call is TRBV30, the J call TRBJ1-2; a possible D gene is TRBD1 (5 bases). Per the germline V gene, CDR1 is GTSNPN and CDR2 is SVGIG (reference sequence). V lost 2 bases and J 4 bases, leaving 14 bases between the germline ends. This CDR3 has 14 amino acids. Written as DNA, the CDR3 is TGTGCCTGGAGTCCCGGGACCGAGTCCTATGGCTACACCTTC. This sequence encodes CAWSPGTESYGYTF.

The rearrangement links TRBV30 to TRBJ2-5; D uncertain. CDR1 GTSNPN and CDR2 SVGIG come from the germline V gene (reference sequence). The CDR3 is 12 residues long. The germline V and J ends were trimmed by 1 base and 4 bases, with 7 bases remaining between them. CDR3: CAWSESRETQYF. The CDR3 nucleotides are TGTGCCTGGAGTGAATCACGAGAGACCCAGTACTTC.

The chain employs TRBV30 and TRBJ2-5, with D hard to call. The CDR3 spans 12 residues. Trimming stripped 4 bases from V and 1 base from J, with 7 bases between. Germline V gene lookup returns CDR1 GTSNPN and CDR2 SVGIG (reference sequence). DNA for the CDR3: TGTGCCTGGACTTATCTCCAAGAGACCCAGTACTTC. It yields the protein CAWTYLQETQYF.

This clone was detected a few times. The CDR3 here is CASSLPMLAGGEYEQYF. The CDR3 DNA sequence: TGTGCCAGCAGTTTACCCATGCTAGCGGGAGGAGAATACGAGCAGTACTTC. The V and J genes are TRBV28 and TRBJ2-7, with 11 bases that match TRBD2. CDR1 and CDR2 from the germline V gene are MDHEN and SYDVKM. There are 17 residues in the CDR3. Trimming took 2 bases from V and 4 from J; bases not matched to a gene: 10.

V is TRBV4-2 and J is TRBJ2-1, with TRBD1 identical over 9 bases. Germline values: CDR1 LGHNA, CDR2 YNFKEQ. Trimming took 1 base from V and 3 from J; bases not matched to a gene: 10. CDR3 length: 18 amino acids. CDR3 residues: CASSQVDGTGGFYNEQFF. CDR3 in DNA: TGTGCCAGCAGCCAAGTTGACGGTACAGGGGGCTTCTACAATGAGCAGTTCTTC.